This T cell receptor (beta chain) was profiled in a study of molecular identifiers for immune sequencing clone quantification. V lost 4 bases and J lost 0, with 8 bases in between. The CDR3 runs 13 residues. Per germline, CDR1 SGHDT and CDR2 YYEEEE. TCRdb passed the PCR reads through MiXCR, listing each CDR3 protein once. This sample yields about 36,000 distinct CDR3 sequences, of which about 20% are seen a single time; under 1.3% belongs to the top ten. Naive CD8 T cells were FACS-sorted by CD8+CD4-CCR7+CD45RA+ markers. At least ten counts were recorded for this clonotype. The source of this sequence is a human donor in good health. Some libraries in this study had Jurkat cell RNA spiked in. V usage is TRBV5-6 and J usage is TRBJ2-7, with TRBD2 as a possible D gene (5 bases). Sequencing was carried out using naive CD8+ T cells from blood, with Jurkat cell RNA spiked in. Subset indicated: FACS-sorted CD8+CD4-CCR7+CD45RA+ naive T cells. CDR3 amino acids: CASSPGGSYEQYF. CDR3 bases: TGTGCCAGCAGCCCCGGAGGCTCCTACGAGCAGTACTTC. The full variable domain, its missing parts supplied by reference TRBV5-6 and TRBJ2-7, is DAGVTQSPTHLIKTRGQQVTLRCSPKSGHDTVSWYQQALGQGPQFIFQYYEEEERQRGNFPDRFSGHQFPNYSSELNVNALLLGDSALYLCASSPGGSYEQYFGPGTRLTVT.